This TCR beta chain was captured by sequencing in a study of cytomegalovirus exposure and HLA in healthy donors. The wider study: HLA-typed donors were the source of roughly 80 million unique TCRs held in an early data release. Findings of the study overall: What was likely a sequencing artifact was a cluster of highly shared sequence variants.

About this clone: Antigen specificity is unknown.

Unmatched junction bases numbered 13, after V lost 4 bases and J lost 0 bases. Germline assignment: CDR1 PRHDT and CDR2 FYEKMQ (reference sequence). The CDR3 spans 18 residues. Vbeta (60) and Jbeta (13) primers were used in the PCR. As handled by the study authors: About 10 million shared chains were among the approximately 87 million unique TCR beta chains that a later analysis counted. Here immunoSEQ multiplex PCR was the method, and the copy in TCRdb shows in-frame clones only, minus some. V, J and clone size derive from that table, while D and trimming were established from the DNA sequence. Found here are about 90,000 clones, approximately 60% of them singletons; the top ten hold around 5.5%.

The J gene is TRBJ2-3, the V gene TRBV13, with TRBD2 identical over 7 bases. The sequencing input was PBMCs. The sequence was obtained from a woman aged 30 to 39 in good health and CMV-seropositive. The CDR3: CASSSQRGISGSTDTQYF. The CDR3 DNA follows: TGTGCCAGCAGCTCACAACGAGGTATTAGCGGGAGCACAGATACGCAGTATTTT.